These 13 T cell receptor beta chains originate from one sample sequenced in a study of persistence of HIV-infected CD4 T cells (dated by TCRdb to about 2020). These TCRs are of unknown antigen specificity. The immunoSEQ hsTCRB assay version 4 in survey mode was used to sequence TCRbeta repertoires from genomic DNA. This immuneACCESS table, as held by TCRdb, lists in-frame sequences with V and J called but not all clones. Of the missing ones, under half trace to an unresolved V gene in checked studies; the others have no known cause. This sample holds 35,000 to 50,000 clones; just over 90% were observed only once. Around 2% of the sample rests with the top ten. The sample's treatment or condition label, decoded: suppressive antiretroviral therapy. As a nonspecific positive control representing the CD4+ T cell repertoire, cells were stimulated with anti-CD3/anti-CD28 magnetic beads. Sorting of responding CD4+ T cells was based on upregulation of both CD40 ligand and CD69.

The specimen was CD4+ T cells sorted from PBMCs after roughly 18-hour stimulation, collected from a patient who received antiretroviral therapy. The sample's cell subset or site label, in plain terms: CD40L+CD69+ CD4 T cells responding to anti-CD3/anti-CD28 beads, representing the overall repertoire. These receptors were taken from an adult man with HIV who was CMV-seropositive.

The sample holds one count of this clone. The chain uses TRBV18 and TRBJ2-2; 13 bases match TRBD2. J gave up 3 bases and V 0 bases, and 13 bases lay outside the gene matches. There are 21 residues in the CDR3. The germline V gene has CDR1 KGHSH and CDR2 LQKENI. The chain's CDR3 is CASSPPTSGTSGEPYTGELFF. The CDR3 nucleotides are TGTGCCAGCTCACCACCGACGTCCGGGACTAGCGGGGAGCCTTACACCGGGGAGCTGTTTTTT.

The V call is TRBV7-9, the J call TRBJ2-7; the D gene is possibly TRBD2 (6 bases). Germline lookup yields CDR1 SEHNR and CDR2 FQNEAQ (reference sequence). Deletions cut 5 bases from V and 7 bases from J, with 18 bases between. The CDR3 extends over 14 amino acids. The CDR3 DNA reads TGTGCCAGCAGCCCTGGGGGACTTGGGAGGGAGCAGTACTTC. Amino acid sequence: CASSPGGLGREQYF. The full variable domain, its missing parts supplied by reference TRBV7-9 and TRBJ2-7, is DTGVSQNPRHKITKRGQNVTFRCDPISEHNRLYWYRQTLGQGPEFLTYFQNEAQLEKSRLLSDRFSAERPKGSFSTLEIQRTEQGDSAMYLCASSPGGLGREQYFGPGTRLTVT.

The V and J genes are TRBV7-2 and TRBJ2-7; 9 bases match TRBD2. The CDR3 consists of 14 residues. V was clipped by 6 bases and J by 2 bases; unmatched bases: 5. From germline, CDR1 is SGHTA and CDR2 FQGNSA. CDR3 region: CASRERGDPYEQYF. Written as DNA, the CDR3 is TGTGCCAGCAGAGAGCGGGGGGACCCCTACGAGCAGTACTTC.

The gene calls are TRBV10-3 and TRBJ2-7, with 10 bases identical to TRBD1. There are 14 residues in the CDR3. Germline trimming cut 7 bases from V and 3 bases from J; bases unmatched to any gene: 6. The germline gives CDR1 ENHRY, CDR2 SYGVKD. The CDR3 DNA follows: TGTGCCATCAACCCGGGACAGGGGAACTACGAGCAGTACTTC. Protein product: CAINPGQGNYEQYF.

The V and J genes are TRBV3-1 (or the pseudogene TRBV3-2) and TRBJ2-2; 8 nucleotides agree with TRBD2. Looked up from germline, CDR1 is LGHDT and CDR2 is YNNKEL (reference sequence). V shed 6 bases and J 1 base; nucleotides not matched to a gene: 13. CDR3 length: 18 amino acids. This chain's CDR3 is CASREPPGLAKNTGELFF. CDR3 DNA sequence: TGTGCCAGCAGAGAGCCCCCCGGACTAGCTAAGAACACCGGGGAGCTGTTTTTT.

This chain joins TRBV28 and TRBJ2-7, with 11 positions matching TRBD2. The CDR3 sequence is 14 residues long. The V gene end was trimmed by 6 bases and the J gene end by 2 bases; junction bases not matched to a gene: 3. CDR1 and CDR2 from the germline V gene are MDHEN and SYDVKM. The CDR3 sequence: CASRRLAGPYEQYF. DNA for the CDR3: TGTGCCAGCAGGAGACTAGCGGGGCCCTACGAGCAGTACTTC.

This rearrangement joins TRBV6-2 or TRBV6-3 to TRBJ2-7; D is unresolved. The CDR3 consists of 14 residues. Germline CDR1 reads MNHEY; CDR2 reads SVGEGT. With 2 bases removed from V and 6 bases from J, the gap between germline ends came to 14 bases. The CDR3: CASSYSPENGEQYF. The CDR3 nucleotides read TGTGCCAGCAGTTACAGTCCAGAGAACGGCGAGCAGTACTTC.

This clone was seen a single time. The chain uses TRBV7-9 and TRBJ1-6; D ambiguous. Germline values: CDR1 SEHNR, CDR2 FQNEAQ (reference sequence). V was shortened by 4 bases and J by 10 bases, with 17 bases between the two germline ends. CDR3 length: 15 residues. CDR3 residues: CASSWTNLSSSPLHF. The CDR3 nucleotides read TGTGCCAGCAGCTGGACCAATCTCTCTAGCTCACCCCTCCACTTT.

V gene TRBV2 combines with J gene TRBJ2-2, with D unresolved. V was trimmed by 6 bases and J by 3 bases, leaving 5 bases between them. CDR3 length: 12 amino acids. Germline V gene sequence: CDR1 SNHLY, CDR2 FYNNEI. The chain's CDR3 is CASRTYTGELFF. The CDR3 coding sequence is TGTGCCAGCAGGACCTACACCGGGGAGCTGTTTTTT.

The chain combines TRBV15 with TRBJ2-7; D unresolved. Germline V CDR1 and CDR2: LNHNV, YYDKDF (reference sequence). The V and J ends lost 5 bases and 0 bases respectively, with 11 bases between them. The CDR3 extends over 14 amino acids. The CDR3 bases are TGTGCCACCAGCGTTCAGGTTTACTCCTACGAGCAGTACTTC. It yields the protein CATSVQVYSYEQYF.

The rearrangement joins TRBV7-2 to TRBJ1-1; D is undetermined. The CDR3 covers 13 residues. The V end was cut by 4 bases, the J end by 5 bases, with 11 bases between. Germline lookup yields CDR1 SGHTA and CDR2 FQGNSA. CDR3 protein: CASSYRGNTEAFF. CDR3 nucleotide sequence: TGTGCCAGCAGCTATCGAGGGAATACTGAAGCTTTCTTT.

This chain uses TRBV29-1 with TRBJ1-2; D is possibly TRBD1 (6 bases). This CDR3 has 13 residues. V shed 4 bases and J shed 7 bases, with 16 bases lying between them. The germline CDR1 and CDR2 sequences are SQVTM and ANQGSEA. Here the CDR3 reads CSVAQDRQAGYTF. CDR3 bases: TGCAGCGTTGCCCAAGACAGGCAGGCTGGCTACACCTTC.

This clone came up once. The chain carries TRBV6-5 and TRBJ2-7, with 9 bases matching TRBD1. This CDR3 comprises 15 residues. The germline V gene has CDR1 MNHEY and CDR2 SVGAGI. V trimming: 0 bases; J trimming: 4 bases; junction bases outside the gene matches: 4. The CDR3 reads CASSYSWTGVYEQYF. The CDR3 bases are TGTGCCAGCAGTTACTCTTGGACAGGGGTATACGAGCAGTACTTC.